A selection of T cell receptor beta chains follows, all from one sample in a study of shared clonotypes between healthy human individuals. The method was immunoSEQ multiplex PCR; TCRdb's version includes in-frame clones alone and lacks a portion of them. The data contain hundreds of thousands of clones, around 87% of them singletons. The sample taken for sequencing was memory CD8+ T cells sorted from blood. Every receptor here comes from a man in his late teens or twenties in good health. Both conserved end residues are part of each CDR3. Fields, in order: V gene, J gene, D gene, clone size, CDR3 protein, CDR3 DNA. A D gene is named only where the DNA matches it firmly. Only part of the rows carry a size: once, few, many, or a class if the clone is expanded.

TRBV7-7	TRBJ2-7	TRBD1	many	CASSPGTGSSYEQYF	TGTGCTAGCAGCCCCGGGACAGGAAGCTCCTACGAGCAGTACTTC
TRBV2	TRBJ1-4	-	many	CASSVATAGLGEKLFF	TGTGCCAGCAGTGTGGCGACAGCCGGATTGGGAGAAAAACTGTTTTTT
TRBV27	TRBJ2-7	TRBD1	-	CASSWGQPGEQYF	TGTGCCAGCAGCTGGGGACAGCCCGGCGAGCAGTACTTC
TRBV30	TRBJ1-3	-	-	CAWSWTSGIGNTIYF	TGTGCCTGGAGTTGGACTTCGGGGATCGGAAACACCATATATTTT
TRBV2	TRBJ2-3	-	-	CASSEIAGLKDTQYF	TGTGCCAGCAGTGAGATCGCGGGACTCAAAGATACGCAGTATTTT
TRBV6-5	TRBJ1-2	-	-	CASSYGGLDGYTF	TGTGCCAGCAGTTACGGGGGGCTGGATGGCTACACCTTC
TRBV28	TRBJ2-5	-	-	CASSPQGLLGETQYF	TGTGCCAGCAGTCCTCAGGGGCTATTGGGAGAGACCCAGTACTTC
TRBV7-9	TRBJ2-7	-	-	CASSSLFVSSYEQYF	TGTGCCAGCAGCTCTCTATTCGTCAGTTCCTACGAGCAGTACTTC
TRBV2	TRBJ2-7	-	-	CASSEALSSVQYEQYF	TGTGCCAGCAGTGAAGCACTGAGTTCGGTTCAATACGAGCAGTACTTC
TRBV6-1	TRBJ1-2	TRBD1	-	CASSDNRQGGSFYGYTF	TGTGCCAGCAGTGATAATAGACAGGGGGGTTCCTTCTATGGCTACACCTTC
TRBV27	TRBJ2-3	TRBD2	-	CASSHIGTSGPTDTQYF	TGTGCCAGCAGCCATATAGGGACTAGCGGGCCCACAGATACGCAGTATTTT
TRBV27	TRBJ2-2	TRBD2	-	CASSFLGLGTHRELFF	TGTGCCAGCAGTTTCTTGGGACTAGGGACCCACCGGGAGCTGTTTTTT
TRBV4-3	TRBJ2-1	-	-	CASSQKTGWAEQFF	TGCGCCAGCAGCCAGAAGACCGGTTGGGCAGAGCAGTTCTTC
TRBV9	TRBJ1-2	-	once	CASSSPLGPIYGYTF	TGTGCCAGCAGCTCCCCGTTGGGGCCCATCTATGGCTACACCTTC
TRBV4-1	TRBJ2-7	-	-	CASSQDTETYEQYF	TGCGCCAGCAGCCAAGATACAGAAACCTACGAGCAGTACTTC